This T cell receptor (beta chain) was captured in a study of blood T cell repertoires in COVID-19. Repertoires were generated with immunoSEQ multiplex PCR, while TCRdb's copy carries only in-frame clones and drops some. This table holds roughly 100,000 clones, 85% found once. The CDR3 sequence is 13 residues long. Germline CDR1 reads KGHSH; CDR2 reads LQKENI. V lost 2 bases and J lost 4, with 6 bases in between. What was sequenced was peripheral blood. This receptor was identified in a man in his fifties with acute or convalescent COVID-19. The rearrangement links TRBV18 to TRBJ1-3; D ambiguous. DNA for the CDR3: TGTGCCAGCTCACCAGGGAGCGGAAACACCATATATTTT. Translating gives CASSPGSGNTIYF.